The 9 T cell receptor beta chains below come from one sample, sequenced in a study of circulating CD8 cells and anti-PD-1 response in melanoma. TCR libraries were prepared from roughly 14 ng of total RNA with the QIAseq Immune Repertoire TCR panel. TCRdb re-derived calls from the reads in MiXCR, one entry per CDR3 protein. The data contain around 1,500 distinct CDR3 sequences, around 9.3% of them singletons. Four subsets defined by PD-1 and/or TIGIT were sorted from live CD3+CD8+TCRalphabeta+ cells. Source: CD8+ T cells from PBMCs, taken at baseline or after one month of anti-PD-1 therapy (not recorded which). These receptors were obtained from a human donor with melanoma.

This clonotype is classed as medium-sized (0.01 to 0.1%). The junction does not match germline at one end; this may be a read error. This sequence joins TRBV7-7 and TRBJ2-2, with D perhaps TRBD2 (7 bases). The CDR3 covers 13 residues. The germline CDR1 and CDR2 sequences are SSHAT and FNYEAQ (reference sequence). The CDR3 loop is CASSSGGPGELFF. The CDR3, as DNA: TGTGCTAGCAGCTCCGGGGGGCCCGGGGAGCTGTTTTTT. The full variable domain, rest sourced from reference TRBV7-7 and TRBJ2-2, is GAGVSQSPRYKVTKRGQDVTLRCDPISSHATLYWYQQALGQGPEFLTYFNYEAQPDKSGLPSDRFSAERPEGSISTLTIQRTEQRDSAMYRCASSSGGPGELFFGEGSRLTVL.

In its sample, this clonotype ranks as large. This chain joins TRBV5-4 and TRBJ2-3; 10 nucleotides align to TRBD1. V lost 4 bases and J lost 5; bases outside the gene matches: 7. This CDR3 has 15 amino acids. Germline V lookup: CDR1 SGHNT, CDR2 YYREEE (reference sequence). CDR3 amino acids: CASSGGTGAIDTQYF. CDR3 sequence (DNA): TGTGCCAGCAGCGGGGGGACAGGGGCTATAGATACGCAGTATTTT.

By its share, this clonotype is medium-sized. The genes are TRBV2 and TRBJ2-3; D is perhaps TRBD1 (6 bases). This CDR3 is built from 15 residues. With 8 bases removed from V and 6 bases from J, the gap between germline ends came to 21 bases. The germline V gene has CDR1 SNHLY and CDR2 FYNNEI. In nucleotides, the CDR3 is TGTGCCAGCGCAGTAGACGGAACAGGGAAGGATACGCAGTATTTT. As protein: CASAVDGTGKDTQYF.

This clonotype is judged large. The chain is built from TRBV19 and TRBJ1-1; D gene unclear. Trimming cost V 5 bases and J 3 bases, with 10 bases left between them. The CDR3 consists of 13 residues. The V gene's germline CDR1 is LNHDA and CDR2 SQIVND (reference sequence). CDR3 in DNA: TGTGCCAGTAGTCAGGTCAGGCACACTGAAGCTTTCTTT. This translates into CASSQVRHTEAFF.

This clonotype qualifies as large. This chain links TRBV27 with TRBJ2-7; D might be TRBD2 (6 bases). V was cut by 6 bases and J by 3 bases, with 18 bases left in between. Germline CDR1 reads MNHEY; CDR2 reads SMNVEV (reference sequence). CDR3 size: 15 residues. In DNA form, the CDR3 reads TGTGCCAGCAGCCAAAGACTAGGATCCCTCTACGAGCAGTACTTC. Translated: CASSQRLGSLYEQYF.

This clonotype is labeled medium-sized (0.01 to 0.1%). The rearrangement links TRBV12-3 or TRBV12-4 to TRBJ2-1; D not certain. The CDR3 is 12 residues long. The ends were cut back, 2 bases at V and 5 bases at J, with 4 bases in the middle. The CDR3 coding sequence is TGTGCCAGCAGTTTACCTCACAATGAGCAGTTCTTC. This encodes CASSLPHNEQFF.

The table lists this clonotype with a few counts. The rearrangement joins TRBV12-3 or TRBV12-4 to TRBJ2-3, with 10 bases aligning to TRBD2. V was pared by 3 bases and J by 10 bases, with 7 bases of the junction left unmatched. CDR3 length: 14 amino acids. CDR3 sequence (DNA): TGTGCCAGCAGTTTTTCGGGTCTAGCGGGGGCGCAGTATTTT. Translated: CASSFSGLAGAQYF.

Judged by abundance, this clonotype is medium-sized. CDR3 loop: CASSPDRDVADQETQYF. In DNA, the CDR3 is TGTGCCAGCTCACCCGACCGGGACGTCGCGGACCAAGAGACCCAGTACTTC. V usage is TRBV18 and J usage is TRBJ2-5; D is possibly TRBD1 or TRBD2 (5 bases each). Trimming pared 3 bases from V and 0 bases from J, leaving 17 bases between. In germline, CDR1 is KGHSH, CDR2 LQKENI. This CDR3 region has 17 residues.

By frequency in the sample, this clonotype is medium-sized. The chain employs TRBV3-1 and TRBJ2-3, with 8 bases fitting TRBD1. The CDR3 runs to 16 residues. Per the germline V gene, CDR1 is LGHDT and CDR2 is YNNKEL (reference sequence). The V and J ends lost 1 base and 4 bases, in that order; junction bases with no gene match: 7. Here the CDR3 DNA reads TGTGCCAGCAGCCAAGTATTTGGACAGGGACCAGATACGCAGTATTTT. Translated, it gives CASSQVFGQGPDTQYF.